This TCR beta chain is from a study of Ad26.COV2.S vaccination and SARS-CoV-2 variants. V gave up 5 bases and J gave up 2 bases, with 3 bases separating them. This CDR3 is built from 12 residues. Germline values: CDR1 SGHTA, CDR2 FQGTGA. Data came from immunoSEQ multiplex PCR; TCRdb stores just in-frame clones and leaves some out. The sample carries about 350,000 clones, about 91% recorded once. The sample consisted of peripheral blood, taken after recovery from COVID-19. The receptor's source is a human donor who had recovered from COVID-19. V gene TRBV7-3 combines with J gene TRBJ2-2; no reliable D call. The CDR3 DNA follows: TGTGCCAGCAGCCCTAACACCGGGGAGCTGTTTTTT. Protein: CASSPNTGELFF.